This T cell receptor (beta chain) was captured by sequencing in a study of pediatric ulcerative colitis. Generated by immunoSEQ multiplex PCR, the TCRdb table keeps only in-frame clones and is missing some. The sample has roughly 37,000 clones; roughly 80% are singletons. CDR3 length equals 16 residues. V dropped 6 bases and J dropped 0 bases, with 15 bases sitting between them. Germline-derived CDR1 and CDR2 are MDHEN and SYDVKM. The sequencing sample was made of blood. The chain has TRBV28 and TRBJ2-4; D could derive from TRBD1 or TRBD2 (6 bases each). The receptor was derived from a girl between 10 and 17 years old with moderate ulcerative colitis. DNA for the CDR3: TGTGCCAGCAGCCAAGGGGGGAGACTAGCCAAAAACATTCAGTACTTC. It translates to CASSQGGRLAKNIQYF.